This T cell receptor (beta chain) is from a study of blood T cell repertoires in COVID-19. How the authors handled the data: It was from reference gene primer amplification that nucleated cell counts were estimated. Profiling relied on immunoSEQ multiplex PCR, and the TCRdb table lists in-frame clones only, not all of them. For V, J and clone size, that table is used; D and trimming come from the DNA. The data hold 200,000 to 300,000 clones, with 80% to 90% observed a single time. The CDR3 has 14 amino acids. Germline CDR1 and CDR2: LNHDA and SQIVND (reference sequence). The V and J ends lost 6 bases and 10 bases respectively, with 16 bases between them.

The clonotype originates from a man aged 30-40 years with active or convalescent COVID-19. J is TRBJ1-6 and V is TRBV19, with D possibly matching TRBD1 (5 bases). The sample consisted of peripheral blood. CDR3 coding DNA: TGTGCCAGTAGCCCGACAGCGGGTGACTCACCCCTCCACTTT. It translates to CASSPTAGDSPLHF.